This TCR beta chain was obtained from a study of control samples from healthy donors and cancer patients. Using immunoSEQ multiplex PCR, the repertoire was profiled, and TCRdb retains in-frame clones only, with some absent. Seen here are about 63,000 clones, over 75% observed once, and the top ten hold roughly 12%. Trimming shortened V by 1 base and J by 5 bases, and 14 bases separated the two germline ends. CDR3 length: 15 residues. Germline V lookup: CDR1 SGHTA, CDR2 FQGTGA. Sequencing was performed on PBMCs. V usage is TRBV7-3 and J usage is TRBJ2-5, with TRBD1 as a possible D gene (5 bases). This TCR was sampled from a woman aged 60 to 75 with lung cancer. CDR3: CASSLKAGYRETQYF. The CDR3 region has the DNA TGTGCCAGCAGCTTAAAGGCAGGGTATAGGGAGACCCAGTACTTC. Using reference TRBV7-3 and TRBJ2-5 for the parts outside the CDR3, the full variable domain is GAGVSQTPSNKVTEKGKYVELRCDPISGHTALYWYRQSLGQGPEFLIYFQGTGAADDSGLPNDRFFAVRPEGSVSTLKIQRTERGDSAVYLCASSLKAGYRETQYFGPGTRLLVL.